The present T cell receptor beta chain was sequenced within a study of brain metastases from non-small cell lung cancer. Study-wide results and limits: Brain metastases shared most TCR repertoire with primaries, with sparse T cells.

Produced via immunoSEQ multiplex PCR; TCRdb's table is partial and in-frame only. Here the sample spans under 4,500 clones, 86% being singletons. This clone was found once. What it binds is unknown. With V trimmed by 4 bases and J by 6 bases, 5 bases remained unmatched. This CDR3 contains 14 residues. The germline V gene has CDR1 LNHDA and CDR2 SQIVND (reference sequence). The genes are TRBV19 and TRBJ2-2, with 7 bases fitting TRBD2. The TCR sequence derives from a donor aged 40 or older with non-small cell lung cancer. Material: primary lung tumor tissue. The CDR3 reads CASSSGGRAGELFF. The CDR3 DNA reads as TGTGCCAGTAGTAGTGGCGGGAGAGCCGGGGAGCTGTTTTTT.